The next 23 T cell receptor beta chains were all read from a single sample in a study of cytomegalovirus exposure and HLA in healthy donors. A multiplex PCR was run with 60 Vbeta primers and 13 Jbeta primers. Here immunoSEQ multiplex PCR was the method, and the copy in TCRdb shows in-frame clones only, minus some. Of 100,000 to 120,000 clones in the sample, about three quarters are singletons; the top ten hold about 8.6%. Sequencing was done on a sample of PBMCs. The source is a woman between 40 and 50 years old in good health and CMV-seropositive.

This clone is a singleton in its sample. The CDR3 region is CASSGLLGLAVWYEQYF. The CDR3 nucleotides read TGTGCCAGCAGTGGGCTTCTAGGACTAGCGGTTTGGTACGAGCAGTACTTC. The chain recombines TRBV2 with TRBJ2-7; 10 bases are shared with TRBD2. Losses at the gene ends were 4 bases for V and 4 bases for J; bases not matched to a gene: 13. Germline CDR1 and CDR2: SNHLY and FYNNEI. The length of the CDR3 is 17 residues. Supplemented by reference TRBV2 and TRBJ2-7, the full variable domain reads EPEVTQTPSHQVTQMGQEVILRCVPISNHLYFYWYRQILGQKVEFLVSFYNNEISEKSEIFDDQFSVERPDGSNFTLKIRSTKLEDSAMYFCASSGLLGLAVWYEQYFGPGTRLTVT.

The CDR3 DNA reads as TGTGCCAGTAGTATCCGCGGGGGCCAGGGTCGCACAGATACGCAGTATTTT. Amino acid sequence: CASSIRGGQGRTDTQYF. The genes are TRBV19 and TRBJ2-3; D perhaps matches TRBD2 (7 bases). The germline V gene encodes CDR1 LNHDA and CDR2 SQIVND (reference sequence). CDR3 size: 17 residues. Between the trimmed V and J ends, which lost 3 bases and 1 base, there was a span of 17 bases. Together with reference TRBV19 and TRBJ2-3, the CDR3 gives the full variable domain: DGGITQSPKYLFRKEGQNVTLSCEQNLNHDAMYWYRQDPGQGLRLIYYSQIVNDFQKGDIAEGYSVSREKKESFPLTVTSAQKNPTAFYLCASSIRGGQGRTDTQYFGPGTRLTVL.

This clone has a handful of counts. The genes are TRBV6-5 and TRBJ1-6, with 9 nucleotides matching TRBD1. Per germline, CDR1 MNHEY and CDR2 SVGAGI. This CDR3 contains 15 residues. V lost 1 base, J lost 8 bases, and 3 bases stayed unmatched. CDR3 protein: CASSYWDRVDSPLHF. CDR3 sequence (DNA): TGTGCCAGCAGTTACTGGGACAGGGTTGATTCACCCCTCCACTTT.

The rearrangement uses TRBV28 and TRBJ1-1; D possibly corresponds to TRBD1 (5 bases). With 4 bases removed from V and 5 bases from J, the gap between germline ends came to 17 bases. The CDR3 sequence is 15 residues long. The germline gives CDR1 MDHEN, CDR2 SYDVKM. The chain's CDR3 is CASSSSGTEGTEAFF. CDR3 coding DNA: TGTGCCAGCAGTTCAAGCGGGACCGAGGGGACTGAAGCTTTCTTT.

The genes are TRBV28 and TRBJ1-1; D gene uncertain. Trimming left V 6 bases short and J 5 bases short, with 10 bases between. The CDR3 is 12 residues long. Germline CDR1 and CDR2: MDHEN and SYDVKM. CDR3 bases: TGTGCCAGCAGGCGCTCGGGGACTGAAGCTTTCTTT. This sequence encodes CASRRSGTEAFF.

This clone was seen once. The rearrangement links TRBV10-2 to TRBJ1-1, with D uncertain. The CDR3 is made up of 14 amino acids. Germline V gene lookup returns CDR1 WSHSY and CDR2 SAAADI. The V and J ends lost 8 bases and 2 bases respectively, with 15 bases between them. The CDR3 nucleotides are TGCGCCAGCGGATTCAGCGGCTTCAACACTGAAGCTTTCTTT. Its protein product is CASGFSGFNTEAFF.

V usage is TRBV5-1 and J usage is TRBJ2-2, with 8 bases matching TRBD1. This CDR3 contains 15 residues. Germline V gives CDR1 SGHRS, CDR2 YFSETQ. V lost 4 bases and J lost 4; bases outside the gene matches: 6. The CDR3 sequence: CASSKTGGLTGELFF. As DNA, the CDR3 is TGCGCCAGCAGCAAAACAGGGGGTCTCACCGGGGAGCTGTTTTTT.

This chain joins TRBV29-1 and TRBJ2-7; TRBD2 might be the D (6 bases). V lost 6 bases, J lost 0 bases, and 15 bases lay in between. Per the germline V gene, CDR1 is SQVTM and CDR2 is ANQGSEA. The CDR3 is made up of 14 amino acids. This CDR3 is CSVGGVDGSYEQYF. CDR3 coding DNA: TGCAGCGTCGGAGGGGTGGACGGCTCCTACGAGCAGTACTTC.

This clone was found once. The chain recombines TRBV5-1 with TRBJ2-3; 8 bases are a match to TRBD2. The V gene's germline CDR1 is SGHRS and CDR2 YFSETQ. V lost 3 bases, J lost 7 bases, and 10 bases stayed unmatched. This CDR3 comprises 15 residues. Written as DNA, the CDR3 is TGCGCCAGCAGCTATCCGGGACTAGAGAGGTATACGCAGTATTTT. This gives the protein CASSYPGLERYTQYF.

The chain combines TRBV11-2 with TRBJ2-7; tentatively, D is TRBD2 (5 bases). V was shortened by 0 bases and J by 3 bases, with 12 bases between the two germline ends. This CDR3 spans 15 amino acids. Germline CDR1 SGHAT, CDR2 FQNNGV. The CDR3 nucleotides are TGTGCCAGCAGCTTAGATGCGGGTGAAGACTACGAGCAGTACTTC. Amino acid sequence: CASSLDAGEDYEQYF. Complete variable domain (other parts from reference TRBV11-2 and TRBJ2-7): EAGVAQSPRYKIIEKRQSVAFWCNPISGHATLYWYQQILGQGPKLLIQFQNNGVVDDSQLPKDRFSAERLKGVDSTLKIQPAKLEDSAVYLCASSLDAGEDYEQYFGPGTRLTVT.

The chain combines TRBV13 with TRBJ1-3; 7 bases are a match to TRBD1. The CDR3 totals 16 residues. The V segment lost 0 bases and the J segment 2 bases; nucleotides outside the gene matches: 4. Germline CDR1 reads PRHDT; CDR2 reads FYEKMQ (reference sequence). CDR3 coding DNA: TGTGCCAGCAGCTTAGGAACAGGGGTAACTGGAAACACCATATATTTT. Translated, it gives CASSLGTGVTGNTIYF.

The chain recombines TRBV9 with TRBJ1-1; no definite D call. Trimming took 4 bases from V and 4 from J, leaving 20 bases between them. This CDR3 has 16 residues. Germline CDR1 reads SGDLS; CDR2 reads YYNGEE. This chain's CDR3 is CASSPHLSGMATEAFF. Here the CDR3 DNA reads TGTGCCAGCAGCCCCCACTTGAGCGGAATGGCCACTGAAGCTTTCTTT.

The rearrangement links TRBV10-1 to TRBJ2-5; TRBD1 matches at 7 bases. V lost 9 bases to trimming and J lost 5 bases; unmatched junction nucleotides: 6. Germline CDR1 is WNHNN and CDR2 is SYGVQD (reference sequence). The CDR3 is 12 amino acids. The CDR3 DNA sequence: TGCGCCAGTCGACAGGGCGGGGAGACCCAGTACTTC. Translated: CASRQGGETQYF.

The V call is TRBV18, the J call TRBJ2-7; no clear D gene. The CDR3 is 16 residues long. The germline V gene has CDR1 KGHSH and CDR2 LQKENI. Trimming removed 2 bases from V and 4 bases from J, with 18 bases in between. Written as DNA, the CDR3 is TGTGCCAGCTCACCATCCGAAGCTACGATTCTATACGAGCAGTACTTC. It yields the protein CASSPSEATILYEQYF.

The chain carries TRBV7-2 and TRBJ1-6; the match to TRBD1 covers 8 bases. The CDR3 contains 14 residues. Germline V gene lookup returns CDR1 SGHTA and CDR2 FQGNSA. V gave up 5 bases and J gave up 7 bases; unmatched junction bases: 4. CDR3 nucleotide sequence: TGTGCCAGCAGCCCCAGACAGGGGAATTCACCCCTCCACTTT. Protein product: CASSPRQGNSPLHF.

The chain has TRBV27 and TRBJ2-3; maybe TRBD2 (5 bases). Germline V lookup: CDR1 MNHEY, CDR2 SMNVEV (reference sequence). The V end was cut by 5 bases, the J end by 0 bases, with 9 bases between. This CDR3 spans 14 amino acids. The CDR3 here is CASSPWTSTDTQYF. CDR3 DNA: TGTGCCAGCAGTCCCTGGACTAGCACAGATACGCAGTATTTT.

This chain joins TRBV10-3 and TRBJ2-3; TRBD2 might be the D (5 bases). Germline assignment: CDR1 ENHRY and CDR2 SYGVKD. The CDR3 is 15 amino acids. Trimming shortened V by 3 bases and J by 10 bases, and 20 bases separated the two germline ends. The chain's CDR3 is CAISDFSDLSNPQYF. The CDR3 coding sequence is TGTGCCATCAGTGACTTTTCGGACTTGTCGAATCCGCAGTATTTT.

This clone is a singleton in its sample. V gene TRBV5-6 combines with J gene TRBJ2-2; possibly TRBD1 for D (6 bases). Germline lookup yields CDR1 SGHDT and CDR2 YYEEEE. V shed 1 base and J shed 4 bases, with 14 bases lying between them. There are 16 residues in the CDR3. For the CDR3, the DNA is TGTGCCAGCAGCTTGCTAGCCTCAGGGGCCACCGGGGAGCTGTTTTTT. Residues: CASSLLASGATGELFF.

This rearrangement joins TRBV6-6 to TRBJ2-1; TRBD2 matches at 11 bases. The germline CDR1 and CDR2 sequences are MNHNY and SVGAGI (reference sequence). After removal of 4 bases from V and 7 bases from J, the junction contained 6 bases not matched to a gene. The CDR3 runs to 15 residues. CDR3: CASSSWTSGSNEQFF. The CDR3 nucleotides are TGTGCCAGCAGTTCCTGGACTAGCGGGTCTAATGAGCAGTTCTTC.

The V gene is TRBV4-3, the J gene TRBJ1-3; D remains unclear. This CDR3 has 16 residues. Germline V lookup: CDR1 LGHNA, CDR2 YSLEER. Between the trimmed V and J ends, which lost 0 bases and 0 bases, there was a span of 9 bases. DNA for the CDR3: TGCGCCAGCAGCCAAGATCGGGGTGGCTCTGGAAACACCATATATTTT. Translating gives CASSQDRGGSGNTIYF.

The table lists this clone with a count of one. The V gene is TRBV11-2, the J gene TRBJ2-7, with 8 nucleotides matching TRBD1. Germline V gene lookup returns CDR1 SGHAT and CDR2 FQNNGV. The ends lost 2 bases at V and 3 bases at J; junction bases unmatched: 3. The CDR3 consists of 14 residues. This CDR3 reads CASSLYRGVYEQYF. The CDR3 DNA follows: TGTGCCAGCAGCTTATACAGGGGGGTCTACGAGCAGTACTTC.

This chain links TRBV9 with TRBJ2-2; 7 bases agree with TRBD1. The junction had 3 bases not matched to a gene; V was cut back by 3 bases and J by 1 base. The CDR3 spans 15 residues. Germline CDR1 SGDLS, CDR2 YYNGEE. The chain's CDR3 is CASSAGTENTGELFF. CDR3 in DNA: TGTGCCAGCAGCGCCGGGACAGAGAACACCGGGGAGCTGTTTTTT.

The chain links TRBV4-1 to TRBJ2-2; 7 bases match TRBD1. The CDR3 has 17 amino acids. Germline lookup yields CDR1 MGHRA and CDR2 YSYEKL. Trimming removed 3 bases from V and 0 bases from J; junction bases left unmatched: 7. Written as DNA, the CDR3 is TGCGCCAGCAGCCACTCGCCGGGACAGACGAACACCGGGGAGCTGTTTTTT. Encoded protein: CASSHSPGQTNTGELFF.